Presented here are 27 T cell receptor beta chains from one specimen sequenced in a study of cytomegalovirus exposure and HLA in healthy donors. With 60 Vbeta and 13 Jbeta primers, the PCR was carried out. Repertoires were generated with immunoSEQ multiplex PCR, while TCRdb's copy carries only in-frame clones and drops some. The sample has some 110,000 clones. Source material: PBMCs. Source of these receptors: a man aged 25 to 40 in good health and CMV-seronegative.

The rearrangement joins TRBV5-6 to TRBJ1-3; tentatively, D is TRBD1 (5 bases). The germline V and J ends were trimmed by 4 bases and 0 bases, with 8 bases remaining between them. The CDR3 totals 14 residues. Germline-derived CDR1 and CDR2 are SGHDT and YYEEEE. The CDR3 sequence: CASSRRGSGNTIYF. The CDR3 DNA follows: TGTGCCAGCAGCCGGAGGGGCTCTGGAAACACCATATATTTT.

The V and J genes are TRBV5-4 and TRBJ1-2; D gene unclear. The V gene's germline CDR1 is SGHNT and CDR2 YYREEE (reference sequence). The CDR3 is 15 residues long. Trimming took 0 bases from V and 2 from J, leaving 11 bases between them. The CDR3 coding sequence is TGTGCCAGCAGCTTGGGTTCGGGTATGAACTATGGCTACACCTTC. It encodes CASSLGSGMNYGYTF. Complete variable domain (other parts from reference TRBV5-4 and TRBJ1-2): ETGVTQSPTHLIKTRGQQVTLRCSSQSGHNTVSWYQQALGQGPQFIFQYYREEENGRGNFPPRFSGLQFPNYSSELNVNALELDDSALYLCASSLGSGMNYGYTFGSGTRLTVV.

This chain connects TRBV27 to TRBJ2-2; tentatively, D is TRBD1 (6 bases). V was cut by 9 bases and J by 7 bases, with 9 bases left in between. CDR1 MNHEY and CDR2 SMNVEV come from the germline V gene (reference sequence). The CDR3 runs to 11 residues. The CDR3 loop is CARGAGGELFF. The CDR3 DNA is TGTGCCAGGGGGGCGGGCGGGGAGCTGTTTTTT.

This rearrangement joins TRBV5-6 to TRBJ1-1, with D possibly matching TRBD1 (5 bases). The V gene's germline CDR1 is SGHDT and CDR2 YYEEEE. This CDR3 spans 15 amino acids. Trimming took off 4 bases at V and 1 base at J, with 14 bases between the two ends. The CDR3 loop reads CASSRGAGWNTEAFF. In nucleotides, the CDR3 is TGTGCCAGCAGCCGTGGGGCAGGGTGGAACACTGAAGCTTTCTTT. Full variable domain (outside the CDR3, taken from reference TRBV5-6 and TRBJ1-1): DAGVTQSPTHLIKTRGQQVTLRCSPKSGHDTVSWYQQALGQGPQFIFQYYEEEERQRGNFPDRFSGHQFPNYSSELNVNALLLGDSALYLCASSRGAGWNTEAFFGQGTRLTVV.

CDR3 sequence (DNA): TGTGCCAGCAGCGTAGACCTATCCGGGGGTGCTGAAGCTTTCTTT. Its translation: CASSVDLSGGAEAFF. This sequence joins TRBV9 and TRBJ1-1; D might be TRBD1 (5 bases). V lost 0 bases and J 6 bases, leaving 15 bases between the germline ends. The CDR3 covers 15 residues. Per germline, CDR1 SGDLS and CDR2 YYNGEE.

The chain carries TRBV29-1 and TRBJ2-7; 8 bases agree with TRBD2. This CDR3 has 12 amino acids. CDR1 SQVTM and CDR2 ANQGSEA come from the germline V gene. With 7 bases clipped from V and 3 bases from J, the junction kept 5 bases outside the gene matches. For the CDR3, the DNA is TGCAGCGGTGGGGGACTAGACTACGAGCAGTACTTC. Translated, it gives CSGGGLDYEQYF.

The chain combines TRBV5-1 with TRBJ2-5; TRBD2 matches 13 bases. V gave up 1 base and J gave up 3 bases; unmatched junction bases: 3. Germline CDR1 SGHRS, CDR2 YFSETQ. This CDR3 is built from 16 residues. CDR3 bases: TGCGCCAGCAGCTTGACTAGCGGGGGGGGAAAAGAGACCCAGTACTTC. It codes for CASSLTSGGGKETQYF. The variable domain in full, with the rest retrieved from reference TRBV5-1 and TRBJ2-5, is KAGVTQTPRYLIKTRGQQVTLSCSPISGHRSVSWYQQTPGQGLQFLFEYFSETQRNKGNFPGRFSGRQFSNSRSEMNVSTLELGDSALYLCASSLTSGGGKETQYFGPGTRLLVL.

CDR3 bases: TGTGCCAGCTCGCTACAGGGGACTGAAGCTTTCTTT. Amino acid sequence: CASSLQGTEAFF. V is TRBV18 and J is TRBJ1-1; TRBD1 agrees at 7 bases. V shed 6 bases, J shed 5 bases, and the junction held 3 bases outside the gene matches. This CDR3 is 12 amino acids long. CDR1 is KGHSH and CDR2 is LQKENI in the germline V gene.

With respect to this clone: Other DNA sequences of this sample code for an identical CDR3. V usage is TRBV6-5 and J usage is TRBJ2-7; tentatively, D is TRBD1 (5 bases). Trimming stripped 0 bases from V and 3 bases from J, with 9 bases between. Germline CDR1 is MNHEY and CDR2 is SVGAGI. The CDR3 runs to 14 residues. In DNA form, the CDR3 reads TGTGCCAGCAGTTACTCCCAGGGTAGCTACGAGCAGTACTTC. This gives the protein CASSYSQGSYEQYF.

The chain combines TRBV6-6 with TRBJ1-1; D may be TRBD1 (5 bases). CDR1 and CDR2 from the germline V gene are MNHNY and SVGAGI (reference sequence). CDR3 size: 13 residues. Between the trimmed V and J ends, which lost 2 bases and 3 bases, there was a span of 7 bases. The CDR3 region is CASSYGGDTEAFF. CDR3 DNA: TGTGCCAGCAGTTACGGGGGGGACACTGAAGCTTTCTTT.

The chain recombines TRBV7-2 with TRBJ1-5; a possible D gene is TRBD1 (6 bases). The CDR3 totals 14 residues. V was trimmed by 5 bases and J by 2 bases, leaving 10 bases between them. Looked up from germline, CDR1 is SGHTA and CDR2 is FQGNSA. The CDR3 sequence is CASSVRQGNQPQHF. Here the CDR3 DNA reads TGTGCCAGCAGCGTCCGACAGGGCAATCAGCCCCAGCATTTT.

The rearrangement joins TRBV7-2 to TRBJ1-6, with 9 nucleotides matching TRBD1. The CDR3 has 15 residues. The V gene end was trimmed by 5 bases and the J gene end by 5 bases; junction bases not matched to a gene: 4. Germline CDR1 reads SGHTA; CDR2 reads FQGNSA. The CDR3 sequence is CASSRRTGDNSPLHF. The DNA for the CDR3 is TGTGCCAGCAGCCGCCGGACAGGGGATAATTCACCCCTCCACTTT.

The V and J genes are TRBV29-1 and TRBJ1-3, with D possibly matching TRBD1 (5 bases). CDR1 is SQVTM, CDR2 ANQGSEA, per germline. V lost 7 bases and J 2 bases, leaving 9 bases between the germline ends. The CDR3 is 12 amino acids. In nucleotides, the CDR3 is TGCAGCGGAACAGGAACTGGAAACACCATATATTTT. Translating gives CSGTGTGNTIYF.

J is TRBJ2-1 and V is TRBV18, with D perhaps matching TRBD2 (7 bases). The CDR3 spans 17 residues. Germline CDR1 reads KGHSH; CDR2 reads LQKENI. Trimming left V 4 bases short and J 7 bases short, with 23 bases between. CDR3 protein: CASSQNQAGAVRNEQFF. The CDR3 bases are TGTGCCAGCTCACAAAACCAGGCGGGGGCAGTGCGGAATGAGCAGTTCTTC.

A note on this clone: The sample has other DNA sequences that encode this CDR3 too. V and J are TRBV7-2 and TRBJ2-6; 7 nucleotides agree with TRBD2. CDR3 length equals 18 residues. Germline-derived CDR1 and CDR2 are SGHTA and FQGNSA. V was pared by 1 base and J by 0 bases, with 6 bases of the junction left unmatched. The CDR3 reads CASSLGGGTNSGANVLTF. The CDR3 DNA reads TGTGCCAGCAGCTTAGGCGGAGGGACTAACTCTGGGGCCAACGTCCTGACTTTC.

Note on this clone: This sample includes further DNA sequences coding for the same CDR3. This rearrangement joins TRBV7-9 to TRBJ2-3; 10 positions match TRBD1. Trimming cost V 10 bases and J 5 bases; bases outside gene matches: 6. The germline gives CDR1 SEHNR, CDR2 FQNEAQ (reference sequence). The CDR3 sequence is 13 residues long. The CDR3 region is CATPGTGVDTQYF. The CDR3 bases are TGTGCCACCCCCGGGACAGGGGTAGATACGCAGTATTTT.

The CDR3 reads CASSPFGSTEAFF. The CDR3 region has the DNA TGTGCCAGCTCACCTTTCGGGAGCACTGAAGCTTTCTTT. The V call is TRBV18, the J call TRBJ1-1; no definite D call. The V gene lost 3 bases and the J gene lost 4 bases, with 9 bases spanning the gap. The CDR3 is made up of 13 amino acids. Germline V gene data show CDR1 as KGHSH and CDR2 as LQKENI.

The rearrangement links TRBV7-2 to TRBJ2-5; 8 nucleotides agree with TRBD1. CDR3 length equals 14 residues. Germline trimming cut 5 bases from V and 4 bases from J; bases unmatched to any gene: 6. From germline, CDR1 is SGHTA and CDR2 FQGNSA. DNA for the CDR3: TGTGCCAGCAGCGGGACAGGTGTTCGAGAGACCCAGTACTTC. Protein sequence: CASSGTGVRETQYF. The whole variable domain, remainder taken from reference TRBV7-2 and TRBJ2-5, is GAGVSQSPSNKVTEKGKDVELRCDPISGHTALYWYRQSLGQGLEFLIYFQGNSAPDKSGLPSDRFSAERTGGSVSTLTIQRTQQEDSAVYLCASSGTGVRETQYFGPGTRLLVL.

V gene TRBV5-1 combines with J gene TRBJ2-1; tentative D call: TRBD2 (6 bases). Looked up from germline, CDR1 is SGHRS and CDR2 is YFSETQ. This CDR3 region has 15 residues. Trimming stripped 0 bases from V and 5 bases from J, with 12 bases between. The CDR3 DNA reads TGCGCCAGCAGCTTGGTGGCTAGCGTAGACAATGAGCAGTTCTTC. This translates into CASSLVASVDNEQFF.

V usage is TRBV25-1 and J usage is TRBJ1-3; no clear D. V dropped 7 bases and J dropped 0 bases, with 13 bases sitting between them. The V gene's germline CDR1 is MGHDK and CDR2 SYGVNS. The CDR3 is 15 amino acids. CDR3 residues: CASTQKESSGNTIYF. The CDR3 bases are TGTGCCAGCACCCAAAAGGAGAGCTCTGGAAACACCATATATTTT.

The genes are TRBV6-1 and TRBJ2-3, with 7 bases matching TRBD2. Germline values: CDR1 MNHNS, CDR2 SASEGT. The CDR3 is 18 amino acids. V shed 3 bases and J 2 bases; nucleotides not matched to a gene: 14. This CDR3 is CASSEEVGKRGYTDTQYF. CDR3 DNA: TGTGCCAGCAGTGAGGAGGTCGGGAAGCGGGGTTACACAGATACGCAGTATTTT.

V and J are TRBV6-5 and TRBJ2-7; no definite D call. V was cut by 6 bases and J by 2 bases, with 11 bases left in between. CDR3 length: 13 residues. CDR1 is MNHEY, CDR2 SVGAGI, per germline. CDR3 sequence (DNA): TGTGCCAGCAGGGATACAGTTACCTACGAGCAGTACTTC. It translates to CASRDTVTYEQYF.

This chain joins TRBV18 and TRBJ1-3; D may be TRBD1 (6 bases). The germline gives CDR1 KGHSH, CDR2 LQKENI. Trimming took off 1 base at V and 4 bases at J, with 8 bases between the two ends. The length of the CDR3 is 14 residues. CDR3 in amino acids: CASSPRGGGNTIYF. The DNA of the CDR3 is TGTGCCAGCTCACCACGAGGGGGAGGAAACACCATATATTTT.

This chain joins TRBV5-6 and TRBJ2-3; a weak D match, TRBD2 (6 bases). The CDR3 totals 14 residues. The ends were cut back, 1 base at V and 6 bases at J, with 12 bases in the middle. Germline-derived CDR1 and CDR2 are SGHDT and YYEEEE. This chain's CDR3 is CASSLMAGRDTQYF. DNA for the CDR3: TGTGCCAGCAGCTTGATGGCAGGGAGGGATACGCAGTATTTT.

The V gene is TRBV7-9, the J gene TRBJ2-7; weak D call: TRBD2 (6 bases). In germline, CDR1 is SEHNR, CDR2 FQNEAQ (reference sequence). V gave up 4 bases and J gave up 0 bases, with 13 bases separating them. The CDR3 covers 15 residues. DNA of the CDR3: TGTGCCAGCAGCTCCCAGGGCGGGATCTCCTACGAGCAGTACTTC. It encodes CASSSQGGISYEQYF.

This sequence joins TRBV7-4 and TRBJ2-5, with TRBD2 matching over 12 bases. V dropped 4 bases and J dropped 8; count of bases not matched to a gene: 5. The CDR3 length is 14 residues. Germline values: CDR1 SGHVT, CDR2 SQSDAQ. DNA of the CDR3: TGTGCCAGCAGCTCTCTAGCGGGGGGGCGAACCCAGTACTTC. Protein sequence: CASSSLAGGRTQYF. Using reference TRBV7-4 and TRBJ2-5 for the parts outside the CDR3, the full variable domain is GAGVSQSPRYKVAKRGRDVALRCDSISGHVTLYWYRQTLGQGSEVLTYSQSDAQRDKSGRPSGRFSAERPERSVSTLKIQRTEQGDSAVYLCASSSLAGGRTQYFGPGTRLLVL.

The chain recombines TRBV28 with TRBJ1-5; TRBD1 aligns across 10 bases. The CDR3 extends over 14 amino acids. The germline V gene has CDR1 MDHEN and CDR2 SYDVKM. V lost 11 bases to trimming and J lost 7 bases; unmatched junction nucleotides: 11. The CDR3 is CAHAGTGVWQPQHF. The CDR3 nucleotides read TGTGCCCACGCCGGGACAGGGGTCTGGCAGCCCCAGCATTTT.